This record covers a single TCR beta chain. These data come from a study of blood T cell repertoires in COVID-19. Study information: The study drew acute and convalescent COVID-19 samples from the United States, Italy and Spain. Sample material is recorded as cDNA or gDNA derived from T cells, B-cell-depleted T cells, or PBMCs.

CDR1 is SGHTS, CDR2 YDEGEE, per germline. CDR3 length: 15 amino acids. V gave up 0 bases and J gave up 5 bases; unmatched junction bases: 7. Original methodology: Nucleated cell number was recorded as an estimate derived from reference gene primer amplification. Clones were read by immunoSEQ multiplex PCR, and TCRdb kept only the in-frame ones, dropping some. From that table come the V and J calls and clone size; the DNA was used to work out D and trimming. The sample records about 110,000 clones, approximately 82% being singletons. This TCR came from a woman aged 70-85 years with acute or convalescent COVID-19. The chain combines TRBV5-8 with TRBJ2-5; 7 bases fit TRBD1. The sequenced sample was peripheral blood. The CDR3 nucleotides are TGTGCCAGCAGCTTGGATAGGGGGCTAGGGGAGACCCAGTACTTC. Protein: CASSLDRGLGETQYF. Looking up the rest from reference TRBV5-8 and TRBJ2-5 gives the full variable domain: EAGVTQSPTHLIKTRGQQATLRCSPISGHTSVYWYQQALGLGLQFLLWYDEGEERNRGNFPPRFSGRQFPNYSSELNVNALELEDSALYLCASSLDRGLGETQYFGPGTRLLVL.